The TCR beta chain described here comes from a study of blood T cell repertoires in COVID-19. Study members were between roughly 18 and 90 years old and lived in roughly 24 US regions. Participant-given clinical history determined each cohort assignment. Contact with a PCR-confirmed or clinician-diagnosed COVID-19 case occurred within 2 weeks of entry. This CDR3 comprises 14 residues. Trimming took 0 bases from V and 6 from J, leaving 9 bases between them. The germline CDR1 and CDR2 sequences are KGHSH and LQKENI. Authors' processing steps: Reference gene primers were amplified, and this amplification served to estimate nucleated cell counts. Sequencing used immunoSEQ multiplex PCR; TCRdb keeps in-frame clones, though not all of them. V and J calls and clone size are those listed in that table; D and trimming were worked out from the DNA. The sample holds 200,000 to 250,000 clones, nearly 90% seen once.

This sequence originates from a man aged 30-40 years who had been exposed to COVID-19. The chain is built from TRBV18 and TRBJ2-1, with D perhaps TRBD2 (5 bases). Sequencing input: PBMCs or T cells enriched from blood (not recorded which). The CDR3 sequence is CASSPPGASNEQFF. Written as DNA, the CDR3 is TGTGCCAGCTCACCACCGGGAGCGTCCAATGAGCAGTTCTTC.